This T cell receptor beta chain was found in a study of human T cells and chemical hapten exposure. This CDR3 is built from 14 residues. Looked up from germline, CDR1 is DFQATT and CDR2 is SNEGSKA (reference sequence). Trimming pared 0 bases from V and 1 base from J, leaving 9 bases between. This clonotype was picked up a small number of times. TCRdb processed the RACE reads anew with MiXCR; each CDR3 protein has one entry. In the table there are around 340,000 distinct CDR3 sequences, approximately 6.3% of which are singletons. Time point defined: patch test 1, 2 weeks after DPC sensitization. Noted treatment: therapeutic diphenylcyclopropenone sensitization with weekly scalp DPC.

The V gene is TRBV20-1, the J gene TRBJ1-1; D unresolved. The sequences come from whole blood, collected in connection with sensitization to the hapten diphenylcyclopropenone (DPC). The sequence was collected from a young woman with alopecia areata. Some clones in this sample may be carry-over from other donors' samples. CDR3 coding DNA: TGCAGTGCTAGAGATCCCGGTCCGAACACTGAAGCTTTCTTT. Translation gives CSARDPGPNTEAFF.